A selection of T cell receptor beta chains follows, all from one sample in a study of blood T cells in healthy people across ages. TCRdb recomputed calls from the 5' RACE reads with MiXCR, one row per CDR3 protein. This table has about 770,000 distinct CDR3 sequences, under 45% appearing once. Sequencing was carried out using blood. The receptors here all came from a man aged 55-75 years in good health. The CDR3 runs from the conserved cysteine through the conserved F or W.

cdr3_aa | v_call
CASSPFDATQYF | TRBV7-9
CASSQPPTNEKLFF | TRBV3-1
CPSSLGGGAGELFF | TRBV12-3/TRBV12-4
CSVRGGGDQETQYF | TRBV20-1
CSARQSVETQYF | TRBV20-1
CSARVESGGFQETQYF | TRBV20-1
CASRSGQGVDEQYF | TRBV9
CASSWTGGNNQPQHF | TRBV11-2
CSASYQPNYGYTF | TRBV20-1
CASSFYSTGSSSGANVLTF | TRBV7-2
CASSRTGVFGYTQYF | TRBV7-2
CASSPRRGDRGYMNTEAFF | TRBV11-1
CASSPREMHGYTF | TRBV5-1
CASSLGASGQTETQYF | TRBV7-3
CASSEFTGENYGYTF | TRBV10-2
CASSVGTKQETQYF | TRBV9
CASSRSGQSQETQYF | TRBV5-1
CASSGGLADEQFF | TRBV6-6
CASSLPAISNVLTF | TRBV11-2
CASSQETGFSYEQYF | TRBV4-3
CASSLGRPGISEKLFF | TRBV7-2
CASSLTVLTWELFF | TRBV7-9
CASSFGPVGAVGKTQYF | TRBV7-2
CASSLVPSGGRTDTQYF | TRBV7-2
CASSGQGVYEQYF | TRBV2
CSASLEPANYGYTF | TRBV20-1
CASSLSTVYEQYF | TRBV6-2/TRBV6-3
CSVESGKSYNEQFF | TRBV29-1
CASSYKALGIANEKLFF | TRBV6-5
CATGQGLGETQYF | TRBV24-1
CASIGQTNYGYTF | TRBV6-1
CASSPGDRPYGYTF | TRBV12-3/TRBV12-4
CSVALNTYEQYF | TRBV29-1
CASRPGRGLDEQYF | TRBV6-5
CASSPLGDIQETQYF | TRBV6-2/TRBV6-3
CSAGPRVTEAFF | TRBV29-1
CASSEFWAGASTDTQYF | TRBV25-1
CASTLGLGETQYF | TRBV11-2
CASRTPGQGRNYEQYF | TRBV2
CASSPDRKSYNEQFF | TRBV6-2/TRBV6-3